This T cell receptor beta chain was sequenced during a study of T cells in Graves' hyperthyroidism and ophthalmopathy. At the level of the study: Initial diagnosis, before any treatment, was when peripheral blood was collected. Regarding the study as a whole: Blood samples included most of the expanded thyroid clonotypes exceeding 0.001.

It was around 10 ml of fresh peripheral blood that supplied the PBMCs. The V segment lost 3 bases and the J segment 1 base; nucleotides outside the gene matches: 1. The CDR3 contains 15 residues. Germline V gene data show CDR1 as KGHSH and CDR2 as LQKENI. This clonotype was observed at least ten times. Its antigen is unidentified. Amplification targeted TCR beta CDR3 regions from RNA transcripts. First-round RT-PCR targeting the TCR CDR3 was performed with the HTBI primer set. MiXCR was run by TCRdb on the multiplex PCR reads, yielding one entry per CDR3 protein. In the table there are more than 300,000 distinct CDR3 sequences, approximately 17% of which are singletons.

This TCR derives from a man younger than 35 with Graves' ophthalmopathy. Sequencing input: blood. This chain connects TRBV18 to TRBJ1-3; 9 nucleotides agree with TRBD1. This CDR3 is CASSPGQGSGNTIYF. The DNA for the CDR3 is TGTGCCAGCTCACCGGGACAGGGTTCTGGAAACACCATATATTTT.